This entry lists 9 T cell receptor beta chains sequenced from one sample in a study of breast tumors, draining lymph nodes, adjacent tissues (dated by TCRdb to about 2016). The library was generated by multiplex PCR. The reads were generated on an Illumina HiSeq 2000. TCRdb applied fastp at Q25 and MiXCR to the public reads, then kept only in-frame beta chains. Identical CDR3 proteins give one entry, which carries the most common genes and DNA. For this sample there are fewer than 200,000 distinct CDR3 sequences; 30% to 40% appear just once. The ten largest clones capture around 4% of the sample. Lymph node samples came from the axillary draining lymph nodes of breast cancer patients. Sequencing used axillary lymph node tissue. These receptors all come from a female donor with breast cancer. Some clones in this sample may be carry-over from other donors' samples.

For this clonotype: A much larger clonotype is one base distant, so this may be a read error. The chain joins TRBV9 to TRBJ1-2, with 7 bases fitting TRBD1. CDR3 length: 15 amino acids. The V gene's germline CDR1 is SGDLS and CDR2 YYNGEE. CDR3 in DNA: TGTGCCAGCAGCCCAGGAGGACAGGAGAACTATGGCTCCACCTTC. This codes for CASSPGGQENYGSTF.

Details on this clonotype: This may be a read error: a much more frequent sequence differs by one nucleotide. The chain joins TRBV28 to TRBJ2-7; D call uncertain. V shed 11 bases and J shed 6 bases, with 14 bases lying between them. CDR1 is MDHEN, CDR2 SYDVKM, per germline. This CDR3 comprises 11 residues. The CDR3 coding sequence is TGTGCCGGTAGTACCCTGGGCGAGCAGTACTTC. As protein: CAGSTLGEQYF.

This clonotype was recorded many times. The chain is built from TRBV24-1 and TRBJ2-7; TRBD1 aligns across 9 bases. In germline, CDR1 is KGHDR, CDR2 SFDVKD. V shed 2 bases, J shed 7 bases, and the junction held 8 bases outside the gene matches. The CDR3 has 15 residues. CDR3 bases: TGTGCCACCAGTGATTCGAGGGACAGGGTCGGGGAGCAGTACTTC. Translation: CATSDSRDRVGEQYF.

This clonotype was recorded at least ten times. The chain is built from TRBV6-2 or TRBV6-3 and TRBJ2-2, with 7 bases fitting TRBD2. The CDR3 runs to 15 residues. The V and J ends lost 0 bases and 7 bases, in that order; junction bases with no gene match: 5. CDR1 and CDR2 (germline): MNHEY, SVGEGT. The CDR3 protein is CASSYSAGEYGELFF. CDR3 DNA sequence: TGTGCCAGCAGTTACTCGGCGGGAGAGTACGGGGAGCTGTTTTTT.

In its sample, this clonotype was seen once. The chain joins TRBV5-5 to TRBJ1-6; 10 nucleotides line up with TRBD1. V dropped 4 bases and J dropped 6; count of bases not matched to a gene: 13. The CDR3 has 18 amino acids. The germline V gene has CDR1 SGHKS and CDR2 YYEKEE (reference sequence). The CDR3: CASSRGQGEKSCNSPLHF. The CDR3 nucleotides are TGTGCCAGCAGCCGAGGACAGGGGGAGAAAAGTTGTAATTCACCCCTCCACTTT.

There are many counts of this clonotype. The V gene is TRBV6-2 or TRBV6-3, the J gene TRBJ2-7; no firm D call. The CDR3 totals 11 residues. Trimming took off 7 bases at V and 7 bases at J, with 11 bases between the two ends. Germline V CDR1 and CDR2: MNHEY, SVGEGT. The CDR3 bases are TGTGCCAGCACTGACCACCTGGAGCAGTACTTC. As protein: CASTDHLEQYF.

Comment on this clonotype: A much larger clone is a single base away; this may be a read error. As DNA, the CDR3 is TGTGCCAGCAGCCAAGGCCAGCCGTATGGCTACACCTTC. Its protein product is CASSQGQPYGYTF. The chain has TRBV3-1 and TRBJ1-2; D gene unclear. The V end was cut by 1 base, the J end by 5 bases, with 8 bases between. Germline V gene sequence: CDR1 LGHDT, CDR2 YNNKEL (reference sequence). There are 13 residues in the CDR3.

The V call is TRBV9, the J call TRBJ2-1; 11 positions match TRBD2. The germline V gene encodes CDR1 SGDLS and CDR2 YYNGEE. V lost 5 bases to trimming and J lost 3 bases; unmatched junction nucleotides: 4. The CDR3 sequence is 15 residues long. For the CDR3, the DNA is TGTGCCAGCAGTAGCGGGGGGGTCCTCTACAATGAGCAGTTCTTC. Translation: CASSSGGVLYNEQFF.

In the case of this clonotype: Because the CDR3 is missing its conserved closing phenylalanine or tryptophan, this is likely a read error. The DNA of the CDR3 is TGTGCCAGCACCCGCGTATCAGGCGTGACCGGGGAGCTGTTTCTT. It yields the protein CASTRVSGVTGELFL. V usage is TRBV28 and J usage is TRBJ2-2; D is unclear. Germline-derived CDR1 and CDR2 are MDHEN and SYDVKM. The CDR3 is 15 amino acids. Trimming stripped 7 bases from V and 5 bases from J, with 17 bases between.